Presented here are 5 T cell receptor beta chains from one specimen sequenced in a study of cytomegalovirus exposure and HLA in healthy donors. Primers included in the PCR were 60 Vbeta and 13 Jbeta primers. The protocol was immunoSEQ multiplex PCR, while the TCRdb copy is restricted to in-frame clones and leaves out a portion. The sample's table shows 100,000 to 150,000 clones. Sequencing input: PBMCs. All receptors derive from a man in his forties in good health and CMV-seronegative.

V gene TRBV7-8 combines with J gene TRBJ1-2; TRBD1 matches 12 bases. This CDR3 spans 15 amino acids. The V segment lost 3 bases and the J segment 3 bases; nucleotides outside the gene matches: 2. Germline V gives CDR1 SGHVS, CDR2 FQNEAQ. The CDR3 region is CASSFGTGGDYGYTF. CDR3 in DNA: TGTGCCAGCAGCTTCGGGACAGGGGGCGACTATGGCTACACCTTC.

The gene calls are TRBV6-1 and TRBJ2-7, with a weak D call TRBD2 (6 bases). Trimming removed 4 bases at V and 2 bases at J, with 15 bases between. The CDR3 runs to 15 residues. In germline, CDR1 is MNHNS, CDR2 SASEGT. CDR3: CASSGVGSGTYEQYF. The CDR3 DNA reads as TGTGCCAGCAGTGGAGTTGGTAGCGGAACCTACGAGCAGTACTTC.

The chain joins TRBV28 to TRBJ2-5; D perhaps matches TRBD2 (5 bases). This CDR3 spans 17 amino acids. CDR1 and CDR2 from the germline V gene are MDHEN and SYDVKM. V was trimmed by 3 bases and J by 2 bases, leaving 19 bases between them. In DNA, the CDR3 is TGTGCCAGCAGTTTGGGGAGCCTCGGGTTGGGGCAAGAGACCCAGTACTTC. This translates into CASSLGSLGLGQETQYF.

The chain links TRBV15 to TRBJ2-7, with a possible D match to TRBD2 (6 bases). Trimming left V 5 bases short and J 2 bases short, with 22 bases between. The CDR3 runs 17 residues. Germline V gene data show CDR1 as LNHNV and CDR2 as YYDKDF (reference sequence). The CDR3 DNA reads TGTGCCACCAGCTACGGGGCTCTAGCGAAAGTTGCCTACGAGCAGTACTTC. Residues: CATSYGALAKVAYEQYF.

The chain uses TRBV9 and TRBJ2-3; 10 positions agree with TRBD2. Germline CDR1 and CDR2: SGDLS and YYNGEE. This CDR3 spans 17 amino acids. J gave up 0 bases and V 0 bases, and 4 bases lay outside the gene matches. In nucleotides, the CDR3 is TGTGCCAGCAGCGTAGGGACTAGCGGAACTAGCACAGATACGCAGTATTTT. Protein sequence: CASSVGTSGTSTDTQYF.